A selection of T cell receptor beta chains follows, all from one sample in a study of blood T cell repertoires in COVID-19. Profiling relied on immunoSEQ multiplex PCR, and the TCRdb table lists in-frame clones only, not all of them. The sample records under 300,000 clones, 70% to 90% being singletons. Sequencing used PBMCs or T cells enriched from blood (not recorded which). The source of these receptors is a woman aged 50 to 60 who had been exposed to COVID-19. The CDR3 runs from the conserved cysteine through the conserved F or W. Fields, in order: J gene, V gene, D gene, CDR3 DNA, CDR3 protein. The D gene is left open where the match is weak.

TRBJ1-1 TRBV2 - TGTGCCAGCAGACTGGGGGGGAGGAGCACTGAAGCTTTCTTT CASRLGGRSTEAFF
TRBJ1-1 TRBV10-2 - TGCGCCAGCAGTGCCATACAGACGAACACTGAAGCTTTCTTT CASSAIQTNTEAFF
TRBJ2-1 TRBV28 - TGTGCCAGCAGTACCTCCTGGGGGGACTCCTACAATGAGCAGTTCTTC CASSTSWGDSYNEQFF
TRBJ2-2 TRBV19 TRBD2 TGTGCCAGTAGTATCGTGACTAGCGGGGCCACCGGGGAGCTGTTTTTT CASSIVTSGATGELFF
TRBJ2-5 TRBV28 - TGTGCCAGCAGTTTGGGCGGGTGGGAGACCCAGTACTTC CASSLGGWETQYF
TRBJ2-7 TRBV28 TRBD1 TGTGCCAGCAGTGCTCCGGGACAGGGGGATTACGAGCAGTACTTC CASSAPGQGDYEQYF
TRBJ2-3 TRBV5-1 TRBD2 TGCGCCAGCAGGAGGGCGGGGGTGGTAGATACGCAGTATTTT CASRRAGVVDTQYF
TRBJ2-3 TRBV9 - TGTGCCAGCAGCTTGCACGGAACTAGCTATGATACGCAGTATTTT CASSLHGTSYDTQYF
TRBJ2-2 TRBV30 - TGTGCCTGGAGTGGGACTCGCAACACCGGGGAGCTGTTTTTT CAWSGTRNTGELFF
TRBJ2-3 TRBV4-2 TRBD2 TGTGCCAGCAGCCTCCGGCCCCTTAGCGGGGAGACAGATACGCAGTATTTT CASSLRPLSGETDTQYF
TRBJ2-5 TRBV10-2 TRBD1 TGCGCCAGCAGTGTGGGGACAGGGGACCAAGAGACCCAGTACTTC CASSVGTGDQETQYF
TRBJ1-4 TRBV4-1 - TGCGCCAGCAGCCAAGACCCTGGGAGGGGCGGAGAAAAACTGTTTTTT CASSQDPGRGGEKLFF
TRBJ2-2 TRBV19 - TGTGCCAGTAGTCCCCCAGGGGTAATCACCGGGGAGCTGTTTTTT CASSPPGVITGELFF